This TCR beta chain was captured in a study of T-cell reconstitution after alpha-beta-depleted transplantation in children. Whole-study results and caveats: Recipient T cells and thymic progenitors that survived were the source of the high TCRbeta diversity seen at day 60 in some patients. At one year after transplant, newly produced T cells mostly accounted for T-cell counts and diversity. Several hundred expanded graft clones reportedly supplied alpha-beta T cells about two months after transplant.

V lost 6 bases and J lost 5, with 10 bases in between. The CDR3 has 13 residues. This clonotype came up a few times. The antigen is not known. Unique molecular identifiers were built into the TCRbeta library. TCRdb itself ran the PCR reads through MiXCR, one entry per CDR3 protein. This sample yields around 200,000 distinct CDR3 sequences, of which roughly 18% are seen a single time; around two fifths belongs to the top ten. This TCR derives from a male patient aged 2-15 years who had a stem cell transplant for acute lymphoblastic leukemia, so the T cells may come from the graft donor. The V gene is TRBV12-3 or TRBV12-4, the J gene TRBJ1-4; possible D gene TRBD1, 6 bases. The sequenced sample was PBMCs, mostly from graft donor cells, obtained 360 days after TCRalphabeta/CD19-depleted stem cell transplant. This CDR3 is CASRGGPNEKLFF. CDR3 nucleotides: TGTGCCAGCAGAGGGGGGCCGAATGAAAAACTGTTTTTT.